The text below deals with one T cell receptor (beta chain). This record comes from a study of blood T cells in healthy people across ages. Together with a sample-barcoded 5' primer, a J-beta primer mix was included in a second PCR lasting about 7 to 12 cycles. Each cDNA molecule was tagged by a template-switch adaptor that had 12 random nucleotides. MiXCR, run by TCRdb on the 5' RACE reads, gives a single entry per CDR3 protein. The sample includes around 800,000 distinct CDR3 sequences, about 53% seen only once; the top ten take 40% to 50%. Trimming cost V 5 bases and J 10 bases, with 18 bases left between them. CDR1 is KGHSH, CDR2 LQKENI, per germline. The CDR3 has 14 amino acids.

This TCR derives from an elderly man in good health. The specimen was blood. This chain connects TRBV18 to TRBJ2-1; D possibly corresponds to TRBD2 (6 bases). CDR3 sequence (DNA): TGTGCCAGCTCATCAAGCAGGTTGGAGGGGGAGCAGTTCTTC. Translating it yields CASSSSRLEGEQFF.